What follows describes a single T cell receptor beta chain. The data derive from a study of blood T cell repertoires in COVID-19. The wider study: Acute and convalescent COVID-19 samples came from the United States, Italy and Spain. PBMCs, B-cell-depleted T cells, or T cells provided the cDNA or gDNA that made up the material.

Original data processing: Nucleated cell number was recorded as an estimate derived from reference gene primer amplification. Profiled with immunoSEQ multiplex PCR; TCRdb holds only in-frame clones, not every one. The V and J calls and clone size were taken over from that table, and D and trimming were inferred from the DNA. There are fewer than 300,000 clones in the sample; about 90% occur only once, and approximately 12% lies in the top ten. One Seattle source followed patients from active infection through their disease course. The sequenced material came from peripheral blood. This sequence was found in a woman aged 25 to 39 with COVID-19, enrolled during active disease.

CDR3 residues: CASSTQGASYYGYTF. The DNA for the CDR3 is TGCGCCAGCAGCACGCAGGGGGCGAGCTACTATGGCTACACCTTC. This chain joins TRBV4-1 and TRBJ1-2, with 8 nucleotides matching TRBD1. J was trimmed by 3 bases and V by 5 bases; bases with no gene match: 8. Germline V lookup: CDR1 MGHRA, CDR2 YSYEKL. The CDR3 extends over 15 amino acids.